The following is a T cell receptor beta chain sequence with its context. Germline CDR1 reads SNHLY; CDR2 reads FYNNEI. The V and J ends lost 3 bases and 8 bases, in that order; junction bases with no gene match: 14. The CDR3 has 16 residues. This sample was included in a study of shared clonotypes between healthy human individuals. Using immunoSEQ multiplex PCR, the repertoire was profiled, and TCRdb retains in-frame clones only, with some absent. The table lists over 400,000 clones, roughly 95% of them singletons, with approximately 0.067% in the top ten. The sequenced material came from naive CD4+ T cells sorted from blood. Subset specified: CD45RA+ positively selected. The receptor's source is a woman in her twenties or thirties in good health. This rearrangement joins TRBV2 to TRBJ2-5, with TRBD2 identical over 8 bases. CDR3 DNA: TGTGCCAGCAGTGAGAGGAGCGGGAGCACCCTCGGCACCCAGTACTTC. This encodes CASSERSGSTLGTQYF.